This T cell receptor (beta chain) was sequenced for a study of blood T cell repertoires in COVID-19. Study context: From the United States, Italy and Spain came samples of acute and convalescent COVID-19.

Clinical history as reported by participants underpinned cohort assignment. TCRdb's table, derived via immunoSEQ multiplex PCR, lists solely in-frame clones and lacks some. Of 500,000 or so clones listed, around 90% are singletons. Material for sequencing was PBMCs or T cells enriched from blood (not recorded which). The clonotype was recovered from a woman between 18 and 29 years old who had recovered from COVID-19.

CDR3 bases: TGTGCCAGCAAAGCCGGGACAGGCGAGTTTAATTCACCCCTCCACTTT. This sequence encodes CASKAGTGEFNSPLHF. The chain has TRBV27 and TRBJ1-6; 8 positions agree with TRBD1. The V gene end was trimmed by 7 bases and the J gene end by 6 bases; junction bases not matched to a gene: 11. CDR3 length equals 16 residues. Germline CDR1 is MNHEY and CDR2 is SMNVEV (reference sequence).